These T cell receptor beta chains were read from a single sample in a study of early T cells in non-severe SARS-CoV-2 infection. From the 5' RACE reads, TCRdb called clonotypes with MiXCR, one entry per CDR3 protein. The sample contains roughly 46,000 distinct CDR3 sequences, 5% to 6% of which appear only once. The starting material was whole blood, obtained at baseline. These receptors originate from an adult who was a healthcare worker with PCR-confirmed SARS-CoV-2 infection or an uninfected control (not recorded which). CDR3s include the opening cysteine and the closing phenylalanine or tryptophan. Each record gives: V gene, CDR3 length, J gene, CDR3 protein.

>TRBV20-1|13|TRBJ2-1
CSASGSSYNEQFF
>TRBV30|16|TRBJ2-2
CAWSGLSGSFTGELFF
>TRBV11-3|15|TRBJ2-5
CASSLDGRAQETQYF
>TRBV7-2|15|TRBJ2-3
CASSLAQLASDTQYF
>TRBV6-2/TRBV6-3|20|TRBJ2-4
CASSSRKASGRPLAKNIQYF
>TRBV11-2|14|TRBJ2-4
CASSLASGKNIQYF
>TRBV27|15|TRBJ1-5
CASSSLGQGDQPQHF
>TRBV25-1|14|TRBJ2-7
CASSGLAGAYEQYF
>TRBV29-1|16|TRBJ2-7
CSVENPPGQGANEQYF
>TRBV30|14|TRBJ2-7
CAWSAGQGFYEQYF
>TRBV10-3|18|TRBJ2-3
CAISPAVAGSVSTDTQYF
>TRBV2|13|TRBJ2-7
CASSRRRDYEQYF
>TRBV6-2/TRBV6-3|14|TRBJ2-4
CASSLWRPESIQYF
>TRBV5-1|13|TRBJ1-2
CASSLVASVGYTF
>TRBV11-3|19|TRBJ1-2
CASSLALRTGVMDGYGYTF
>TRBV6-1|19|TRBJ1-2
CASSEALNFVQGADYGYTF
>TRBV6-5|14|TRBJ1-1
CASSRRGMNTEAFF
>TRBV6-5|15|TRBJ2-3
CASSYGGGSTDTQYF
>TRBV4-1|14|TRBJ2-1
CASRPSGRGNEQFF
>TRBV29-1|14|TRBJ1-6
CSFRGQGENSPLHF
>TRBV6-1|13|TRBJ2-7
CASSANSPYEQYF
>TRBV24-1|15|TRBJ2-1
CATSGASGIYNEQFF
>TRBV27|17|TRBJ2-5
CASSLGWREGARETQYF
>TRBV19|14|TRBJ2-7
CASSIRGGPYEQYF
>TRBV4-1|16|TRBJ2-1
CASSPSLPASGRGQFF
>TRBV10-3|12|TRBJ2-7
CAISDNSYEQYF
>TRBV2|14|TRBJ2-3
CASRSSGLTDTQYF
>TRBV11-2|15|TRBJ2-1
CASSPAGKRGNEQFF
>TRBV6-4|13|TRBJ2-1
CASSDSERDEQFF
>TRBV29-1|14|TRBJ1-2
CSVKTDRGFYGYTF
>TRBV15|12|TRBJ2-3
CATSREADTQYF
>TRBV12-3/TRBV12-4|16|TRBJ2-2
CASSTGTGGGTGELFF
>TRBV24-1|15|TRBJ2-5
CATSDLFDNFETQYF
>TRBV27|17|TRBJ1-2
CASSQRTGGLTDYGYTF
>TRBV5-1|15|TRBJ2-7
CASSLLAGGSGEQYF
>TRBV7-3|11|TRBJ2-3
CASGGSDTQYF
>TRBV20-1|12|TRBJ1-1
CSAGYPGDEAFF
>TRBV19|13|TRBJ1-5
CASSSTGEQPQHF
>TRBV6-2/TRBV6-3|14|TRBJ2-7
CASSRTKTTYEQYF
>TRBV29-1|10|TRBJ2-3
CSVEPDTQYF
>TRBV28|16|TRBJ2-7
CASSPVFSTLRYEQYF
>TRBV5-1|16|TRBJ1-5
CASSLGVREGNQPQHF
>TRBV12-3/TRBV12-4|14|TRBJ2-1
CASSRGLAGDEQFF
>TRBV6-6|14|TRBJ1-6
CASSYRGWNSPLHF
>TRBV6-1|15|TRBJ2-2
CASSGTSDNTGELFF
>TRBV9|14|TRBJ1-6
CASSVAGGNSPLHF
>TRBV28|13|TRBJ1-2
CASSSGQKDGYTF
>TRBV6-1|15|TRBJ2-1
CASKGLGGMDNEQFF
>TRBV4-1|16|TRBJ2-3
CASSHEGNRVADTQYF
>TRBV24-1|14|TRBJ2-1
CATSDKSGRSEQFF
>TRBV20-1|14|TRBJ2-5
CSASARESQETQYF
>TRBV5-1|13|TRBJ2-1
CASRLAGYNEQFF
>TRBV25-1|13|TRBJ2-7
CARQGRDSYEQYF